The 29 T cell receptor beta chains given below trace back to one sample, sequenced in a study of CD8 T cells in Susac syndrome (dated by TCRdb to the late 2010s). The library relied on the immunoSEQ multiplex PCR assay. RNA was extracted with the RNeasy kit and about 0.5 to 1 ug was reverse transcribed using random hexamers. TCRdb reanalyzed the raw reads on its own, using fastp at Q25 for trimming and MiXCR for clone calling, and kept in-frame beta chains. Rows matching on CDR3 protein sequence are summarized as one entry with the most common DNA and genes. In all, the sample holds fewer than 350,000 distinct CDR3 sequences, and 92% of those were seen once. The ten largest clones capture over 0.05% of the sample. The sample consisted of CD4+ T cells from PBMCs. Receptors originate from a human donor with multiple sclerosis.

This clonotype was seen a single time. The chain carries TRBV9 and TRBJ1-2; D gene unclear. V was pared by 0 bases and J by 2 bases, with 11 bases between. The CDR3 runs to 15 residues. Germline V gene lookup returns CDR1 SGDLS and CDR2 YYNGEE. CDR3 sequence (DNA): TGTGCCAGCAGCGTAGGGGGTGAAGCGAACTATGGCTACACCTTC. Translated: CASSVGGEANYGYTF.

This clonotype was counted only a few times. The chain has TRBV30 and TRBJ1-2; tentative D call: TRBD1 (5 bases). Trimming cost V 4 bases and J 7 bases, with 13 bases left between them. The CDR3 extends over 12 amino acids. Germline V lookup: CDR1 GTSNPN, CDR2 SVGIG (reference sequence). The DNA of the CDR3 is TGTGCCTGGAACAGGCCCCCGGCTGGCTACACCTTC. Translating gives CAWNRPPAGYTF.

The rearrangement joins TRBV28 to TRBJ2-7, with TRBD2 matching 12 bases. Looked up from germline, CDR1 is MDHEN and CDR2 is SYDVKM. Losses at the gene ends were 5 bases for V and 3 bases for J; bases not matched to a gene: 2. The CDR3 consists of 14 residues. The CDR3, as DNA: TGTGCCAGCAGTAGGACTAGCGGGATCTACGAGCAGTACTTC. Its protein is CASSRTSGIYEQYF.

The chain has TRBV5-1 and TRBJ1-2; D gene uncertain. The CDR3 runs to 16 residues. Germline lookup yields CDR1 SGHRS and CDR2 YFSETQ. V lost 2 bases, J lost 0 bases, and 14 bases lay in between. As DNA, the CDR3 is TGCGCCAGCAGCTTTCGAGGAGGCGCCTCTAACTATGGCTACACCTTC. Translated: CASSFRGGASNYGYTF. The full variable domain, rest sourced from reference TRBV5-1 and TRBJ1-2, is KAGVTQTPRYLIKTRGQQVTLSCSPISGHRSVSWYQQTPGQGLQFLFEYFSETQRNKGNFPGRFSGRQFSNSRSEMNVSTLELGDSALYLCASSFRGGASNYGYTFGSGTRLTVV.

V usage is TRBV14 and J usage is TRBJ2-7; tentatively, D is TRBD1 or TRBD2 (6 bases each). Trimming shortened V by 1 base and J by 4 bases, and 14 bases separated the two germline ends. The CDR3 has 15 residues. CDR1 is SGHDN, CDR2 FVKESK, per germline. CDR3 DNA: TGTGCCAGCAGCCAAGTTCCAGGGGAGGTATACGAGCAGTACTTC. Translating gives CASSQVPGEVYEQYF.

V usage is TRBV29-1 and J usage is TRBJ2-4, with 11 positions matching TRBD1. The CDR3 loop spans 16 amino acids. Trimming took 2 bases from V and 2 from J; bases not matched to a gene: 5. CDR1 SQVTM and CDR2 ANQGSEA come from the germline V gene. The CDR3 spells CSVEMGTGGPKNIQYF. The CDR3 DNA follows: TGCAGCGTTGAAATGGGGACAGGGGGACCCAAAAACATTCAGTACTTC.

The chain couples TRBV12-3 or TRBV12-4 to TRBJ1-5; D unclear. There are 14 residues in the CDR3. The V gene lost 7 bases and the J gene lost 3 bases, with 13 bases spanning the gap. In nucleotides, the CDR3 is TGTGCCAGCACCCAGTGGGAGTTCAATCAGCCCCAGCATTTT. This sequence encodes CASTQWEFNQPQHF.

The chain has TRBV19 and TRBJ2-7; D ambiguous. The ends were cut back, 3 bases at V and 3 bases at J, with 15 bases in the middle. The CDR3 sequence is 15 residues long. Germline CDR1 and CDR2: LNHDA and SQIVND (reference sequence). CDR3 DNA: TGTGCCAGTAGTATCTGGGAAAAAGGCGGCTACGAGCAGTACTTC. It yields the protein CASSIWEKGGYEQYF.

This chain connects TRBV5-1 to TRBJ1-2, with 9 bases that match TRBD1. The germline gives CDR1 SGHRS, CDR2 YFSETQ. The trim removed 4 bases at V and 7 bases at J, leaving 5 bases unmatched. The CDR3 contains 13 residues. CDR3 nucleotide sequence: TGCGCCAGCAGCGTGACAGGGGGTACTGGCTACACCTTC. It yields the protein CASSVTGGTGYTF.

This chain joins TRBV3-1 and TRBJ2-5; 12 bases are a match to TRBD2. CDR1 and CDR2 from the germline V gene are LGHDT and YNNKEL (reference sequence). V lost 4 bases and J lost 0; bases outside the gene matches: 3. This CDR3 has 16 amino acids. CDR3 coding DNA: TGTGCCAGCAGCCCGGGACTAGCGGGTAACCAAGAGACCCAGTACTTC. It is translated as CASSPGLAGNQETQYF.

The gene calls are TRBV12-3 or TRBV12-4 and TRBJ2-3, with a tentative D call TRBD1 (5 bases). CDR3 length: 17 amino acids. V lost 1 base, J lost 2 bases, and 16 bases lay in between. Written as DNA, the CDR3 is TGTGCCAGCAGTTTAGGCACAGCAGGGCTGATCACAGATACGCAGTATTTT. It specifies CASSLGTAGLITDTQYF.

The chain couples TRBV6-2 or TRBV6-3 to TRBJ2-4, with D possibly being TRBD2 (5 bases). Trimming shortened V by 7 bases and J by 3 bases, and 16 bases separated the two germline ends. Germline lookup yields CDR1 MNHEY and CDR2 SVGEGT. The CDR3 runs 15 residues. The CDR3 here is CASTGHGEYKNIQYF. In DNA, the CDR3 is TGTGCCAGCACCGGTCATGGGGAGTACAAAAACATTCAGTACTTC.

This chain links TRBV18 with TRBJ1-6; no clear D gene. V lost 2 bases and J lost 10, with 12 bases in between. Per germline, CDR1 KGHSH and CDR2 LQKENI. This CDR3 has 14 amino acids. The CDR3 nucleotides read TGTGCCAGCTCACCATCTGGAACCAGCTCACCCCTCCACTTT. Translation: CASSPSGTSSPLHF.

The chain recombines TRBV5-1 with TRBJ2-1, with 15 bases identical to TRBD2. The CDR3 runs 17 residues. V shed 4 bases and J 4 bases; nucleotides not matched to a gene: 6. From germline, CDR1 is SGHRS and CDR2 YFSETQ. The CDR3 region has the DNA TGCGCCAGCAGCGCGGGACTAGCGGGAGGTGCTTACAATGAGCAGTTCTTC. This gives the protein CASSAGLAGGAYNEQFF.

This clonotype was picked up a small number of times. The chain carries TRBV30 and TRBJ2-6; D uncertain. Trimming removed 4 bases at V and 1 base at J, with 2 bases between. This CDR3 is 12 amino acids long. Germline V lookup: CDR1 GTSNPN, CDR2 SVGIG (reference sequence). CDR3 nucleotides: TGTGCCTGGACTTCTGGGGCCAACGTCCTGACTTTC. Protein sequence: CAWTSGANVLTF. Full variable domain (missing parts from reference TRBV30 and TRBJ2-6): SQTIHQWPATLVQPVGSPLSLECTVEGTSNPNLYWYRQAAGRGLQLLFYSVGIGQISSEVPQNLSASRPQDRQFILSSKKLLLSDSGFYLCAWTSGANVLTFGAGSRLTVL.

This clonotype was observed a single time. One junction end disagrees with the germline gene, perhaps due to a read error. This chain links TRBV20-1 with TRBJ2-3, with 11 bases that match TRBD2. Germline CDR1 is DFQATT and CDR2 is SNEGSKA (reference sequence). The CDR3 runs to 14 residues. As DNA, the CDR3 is TGCAGTGCTATAACTAGCGGGGGCACAGATACACAGTATTTT. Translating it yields CSAITSGGTDTQYF.

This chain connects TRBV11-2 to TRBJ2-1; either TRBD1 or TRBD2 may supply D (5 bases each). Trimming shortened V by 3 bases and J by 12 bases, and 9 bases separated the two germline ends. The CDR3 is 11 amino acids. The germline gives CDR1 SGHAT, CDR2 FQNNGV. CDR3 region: CASSFGTPQFF. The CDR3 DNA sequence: TGTGCCAGCAGCTTCGGGACCCCGCAGTTCTTC.

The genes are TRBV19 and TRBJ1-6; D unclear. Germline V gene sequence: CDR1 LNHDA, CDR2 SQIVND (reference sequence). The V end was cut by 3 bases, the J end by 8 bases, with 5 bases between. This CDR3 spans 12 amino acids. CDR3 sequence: CASSMADSPLHF. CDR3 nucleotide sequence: TGTGCCAGTAGTATGGCGGATTCACCCCTCCACTTT.

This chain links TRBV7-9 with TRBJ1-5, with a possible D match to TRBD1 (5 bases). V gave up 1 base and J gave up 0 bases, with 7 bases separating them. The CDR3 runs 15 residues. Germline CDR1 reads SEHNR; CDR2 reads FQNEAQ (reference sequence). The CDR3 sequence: CASSLGGYSNQPQHF. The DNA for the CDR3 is TGTGCCAGCAGCTTAGGGGGGTATAGCAATCAGCCCCAGCATTTT.

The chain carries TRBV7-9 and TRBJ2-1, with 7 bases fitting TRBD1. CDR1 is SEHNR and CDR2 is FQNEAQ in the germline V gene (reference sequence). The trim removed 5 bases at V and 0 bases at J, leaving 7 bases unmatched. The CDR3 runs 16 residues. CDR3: CASSIGGGSSYNEQFF. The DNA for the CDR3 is TGTGCCAGCAGCATAGGGGGCGGAAGCTCCTACAATGAGCAGTTCTTC. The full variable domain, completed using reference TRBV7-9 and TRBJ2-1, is DTGVSQNPRHKITKRGQNVTFRCDPISEHNRLYWYRQTLGQGPEFLTYFQNEAQLEKSRLLSDRFSAERPKGSFSTLEIQRTEQGDSAMYLCASSIGGGSSYNEQFFGPGTRLTVL.

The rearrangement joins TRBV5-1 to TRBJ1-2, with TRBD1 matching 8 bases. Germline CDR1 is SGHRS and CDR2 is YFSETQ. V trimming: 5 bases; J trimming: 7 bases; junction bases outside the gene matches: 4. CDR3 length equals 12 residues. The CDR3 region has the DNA TGCGCCAGCAGTTTAGGACAGGGTGGCTACACCTTC. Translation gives CASSLGQGGYTF. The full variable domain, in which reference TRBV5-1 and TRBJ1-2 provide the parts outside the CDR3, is KAGVTQTPRYLIKTRGQQVTLSCSPISGHRSVSWYQQTPGQGLQFLFEYFSETQRNKGNFPGRFSGRQFSNSRSEMNVSTLELGDSALYLCASSLGQGGYTFGSGTRLTVV.

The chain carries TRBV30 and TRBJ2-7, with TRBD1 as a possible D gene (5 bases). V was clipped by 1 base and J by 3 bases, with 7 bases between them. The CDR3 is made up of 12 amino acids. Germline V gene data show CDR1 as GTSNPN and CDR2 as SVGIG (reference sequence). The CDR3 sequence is CAWSDRIYEQYF. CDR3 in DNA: TGTGCCTGGAGTGACAGGATCTACGAGCAGTACTTC.

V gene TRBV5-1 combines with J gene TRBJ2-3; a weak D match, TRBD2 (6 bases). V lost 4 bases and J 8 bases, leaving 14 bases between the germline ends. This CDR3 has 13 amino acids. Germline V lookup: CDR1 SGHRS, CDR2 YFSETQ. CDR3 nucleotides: TGCGCCAGCAGCCGGGACTCCGAGGGTACGCAGTATTTT. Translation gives CASSRDSEGTQYF.

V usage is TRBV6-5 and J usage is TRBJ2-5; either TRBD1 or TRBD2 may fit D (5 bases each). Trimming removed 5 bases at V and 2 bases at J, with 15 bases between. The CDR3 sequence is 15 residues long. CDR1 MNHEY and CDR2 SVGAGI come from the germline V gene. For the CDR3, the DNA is TGTGCCAGCAGTCCGCCGGGACGGAAACAAGAGACCCAGTACTTC. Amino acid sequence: CASSPPGRKQETQYF.

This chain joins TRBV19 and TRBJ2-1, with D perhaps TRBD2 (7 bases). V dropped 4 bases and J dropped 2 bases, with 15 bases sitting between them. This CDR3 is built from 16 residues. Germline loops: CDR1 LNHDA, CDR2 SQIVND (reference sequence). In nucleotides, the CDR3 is TGTGCCAGTAGTAGGGGGGCCAGCGGGACCTACAATGAGCAGTTCTTC. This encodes CASSRGASGTYNEQFF.

CDR3 nucleotides: TGTGCCAGCAGCTCCGAAAGCGGGAGGACAATCGGGGAGACCCAGTACTTC. This gives the protein CASSSESGRTIGETQYF. This chain links TRBV7-9 with TRBJ2-5, with 9 nucleotides matching TRBD2. After removal of 4 bases from V and 5 bases from J, the junction contained 14 bases not matched to a gene. The CDR3 length is 17 residues. Germline values: CDR1 SEHNR, CDR2 FQNEAQ (reference sequence).

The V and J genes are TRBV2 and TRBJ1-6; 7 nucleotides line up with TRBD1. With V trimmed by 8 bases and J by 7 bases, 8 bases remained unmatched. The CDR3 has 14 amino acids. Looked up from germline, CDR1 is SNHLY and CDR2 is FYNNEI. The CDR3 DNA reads TGTGCCAGCGGGGGACAGCCCCAGAATTCACCCCTCCACTTT. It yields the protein CASGGQPQNSPLHF.

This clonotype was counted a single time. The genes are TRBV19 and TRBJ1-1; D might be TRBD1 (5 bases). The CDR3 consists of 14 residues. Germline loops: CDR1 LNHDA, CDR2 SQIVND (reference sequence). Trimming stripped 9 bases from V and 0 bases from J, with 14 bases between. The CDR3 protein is CASDERGLNTEAFF. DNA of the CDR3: TGTGCCAGCGACGAAAGGGGATTGAACACTGAAGCTTTCTTT.

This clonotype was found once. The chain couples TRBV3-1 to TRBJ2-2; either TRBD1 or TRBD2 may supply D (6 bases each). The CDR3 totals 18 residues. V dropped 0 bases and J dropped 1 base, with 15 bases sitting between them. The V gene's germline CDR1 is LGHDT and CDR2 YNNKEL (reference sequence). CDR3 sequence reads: CASSQDGGPTLNTGELFF. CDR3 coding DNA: TGTGCCAGCAGCCAAGATGGGGGGCCGACACTGAACACCGGGGAGCTGTTTTTT.